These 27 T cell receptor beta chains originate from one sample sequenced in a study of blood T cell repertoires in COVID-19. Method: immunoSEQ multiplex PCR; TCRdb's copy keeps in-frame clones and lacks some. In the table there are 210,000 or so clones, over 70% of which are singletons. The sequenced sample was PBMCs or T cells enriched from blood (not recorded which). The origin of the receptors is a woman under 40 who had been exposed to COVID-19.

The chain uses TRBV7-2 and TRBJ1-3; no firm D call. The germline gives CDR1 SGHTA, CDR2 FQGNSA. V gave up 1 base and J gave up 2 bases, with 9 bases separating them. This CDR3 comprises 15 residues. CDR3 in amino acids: CASSLDGGAGNTIYF. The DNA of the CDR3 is TGTGCCAGCAGCTTAGATGGAGGCGCTGGAAACACCATATATTTT.

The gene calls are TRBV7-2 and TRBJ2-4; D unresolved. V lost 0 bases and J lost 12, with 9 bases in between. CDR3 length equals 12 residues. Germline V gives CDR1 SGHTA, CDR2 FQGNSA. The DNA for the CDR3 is TGTGCCAGCAGCTTAGCGCAAGGAGCTCAGTACTTC. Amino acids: CASSLAQGAQYF.

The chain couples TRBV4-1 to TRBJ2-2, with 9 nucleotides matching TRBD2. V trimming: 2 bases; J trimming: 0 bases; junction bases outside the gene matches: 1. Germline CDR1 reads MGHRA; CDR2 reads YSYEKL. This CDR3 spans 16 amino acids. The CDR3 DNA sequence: TGCGCCAGCAGCCAACGACTAGCGGCGAACACCGGGGAGCTGTTTTTT. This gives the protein CASSQRLAANTGELFF.

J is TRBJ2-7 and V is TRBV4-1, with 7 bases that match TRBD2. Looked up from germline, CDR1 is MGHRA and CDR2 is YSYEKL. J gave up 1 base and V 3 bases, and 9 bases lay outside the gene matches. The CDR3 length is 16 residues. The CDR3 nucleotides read TGCGCCAGCAGCCATCTCCTAGCGGAAGCGTCCTACGAGCAGTACTTC. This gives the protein CASSHLLAEASYEQYF.

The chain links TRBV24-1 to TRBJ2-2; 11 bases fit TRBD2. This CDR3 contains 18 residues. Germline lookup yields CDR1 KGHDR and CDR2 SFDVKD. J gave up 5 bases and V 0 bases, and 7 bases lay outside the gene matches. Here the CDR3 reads CATSDLGLAGGGTGELFF. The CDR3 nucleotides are TGTGCCACCAGTGATTTGGGGCTAGCGGGAGGCGGGACCGGGGAGCTGTTTTTT.

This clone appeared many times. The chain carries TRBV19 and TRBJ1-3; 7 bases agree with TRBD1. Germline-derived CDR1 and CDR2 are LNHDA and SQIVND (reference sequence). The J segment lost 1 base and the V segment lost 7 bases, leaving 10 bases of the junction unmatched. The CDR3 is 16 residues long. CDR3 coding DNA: TGTGCCAGTACTCCAGGGGGTCGCATTTCTGGAAACACCATATATTTT. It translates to CASTPGGRISGNTIYF.

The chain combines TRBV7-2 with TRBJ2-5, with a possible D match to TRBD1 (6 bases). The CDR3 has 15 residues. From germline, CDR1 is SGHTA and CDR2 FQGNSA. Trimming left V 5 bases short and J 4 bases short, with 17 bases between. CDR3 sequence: CASSLRQVAGETQYF. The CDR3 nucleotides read TGTGCCAGCAGCCTCCGACAGGTGGCGGGAGAGACCCAGTACTTC.

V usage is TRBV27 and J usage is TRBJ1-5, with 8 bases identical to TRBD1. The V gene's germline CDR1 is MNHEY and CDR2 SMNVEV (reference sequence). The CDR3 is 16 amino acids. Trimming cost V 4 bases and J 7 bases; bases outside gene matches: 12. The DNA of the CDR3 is TGTGCCAGCAGTTCGTGGACAGGGCTTGGAAAACAGCCCCAGCATTTT. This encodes CASSSWTGLGKQPQHF.

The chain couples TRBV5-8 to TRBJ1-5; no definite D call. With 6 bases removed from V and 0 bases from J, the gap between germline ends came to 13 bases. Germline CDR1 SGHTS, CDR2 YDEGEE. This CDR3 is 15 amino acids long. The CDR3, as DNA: TGTGCCAGCAAACCCATGCAGAATAGCAATCAGCCCCAGCATTTT. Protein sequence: CASKPMQNSNQPQHF. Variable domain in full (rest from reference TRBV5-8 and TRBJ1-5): EAGVTQSPTHLIKTRGQQATLRCSPISGHTSVYWYQQALGLGLQFLLWYDEGEERNRGNFPPRFSGRQFPNYSSELNVNALELEDSALYLCASKPMQNSNQPQHFGDGTRLSIL.

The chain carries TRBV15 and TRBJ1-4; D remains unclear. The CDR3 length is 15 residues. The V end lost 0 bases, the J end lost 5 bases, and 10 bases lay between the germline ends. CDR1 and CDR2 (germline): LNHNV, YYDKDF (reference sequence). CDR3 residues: CATSRDVKPNEKLFF. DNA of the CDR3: TGTGCCACCAGCAGAGATGTAAAGCCGAATGAAAAACTGTTTTTT.

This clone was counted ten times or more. This CDR3 is CASSEGTGGTEAFF. In DNA form, the CDR3 reads TGTGCCAGCAGTGAAGGGACAGGGGGCACTGAAGCTTTCTTT. The chain links TRBV6-1 to TRBJ1-1; 10 nucleotides agree with TRBD1. The CDR3 totals 14 residues. CDR1 is MNHNS and CDR2 is SASEGT in the germline V gene. V lost 1 base to trimming and J lost 4 bases; unmatched junction nucleotides: 0.

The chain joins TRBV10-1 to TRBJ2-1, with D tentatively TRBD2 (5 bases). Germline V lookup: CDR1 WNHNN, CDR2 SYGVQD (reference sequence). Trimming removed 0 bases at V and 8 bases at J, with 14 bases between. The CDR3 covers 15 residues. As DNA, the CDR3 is TGCGCCAGCAGTGAGTCAGCGCTAGCCCCCTATGAGCAGTTCTTC. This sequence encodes CASSESALAPYEQFF.

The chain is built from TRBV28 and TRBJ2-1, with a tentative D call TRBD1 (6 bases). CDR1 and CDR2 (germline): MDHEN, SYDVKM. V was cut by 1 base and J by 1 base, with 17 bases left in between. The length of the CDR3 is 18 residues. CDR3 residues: CASSLLGSIRGSYNEQFF. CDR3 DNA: TGTGCCAGCAGTTTATTGGGCAGCATCAGGGGTTCCTACAATGAGCAGTTCTTC.

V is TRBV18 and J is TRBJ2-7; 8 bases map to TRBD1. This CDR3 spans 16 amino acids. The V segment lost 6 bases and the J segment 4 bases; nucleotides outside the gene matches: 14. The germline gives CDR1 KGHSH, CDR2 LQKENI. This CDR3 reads CASSPDRVVLGYEQYF. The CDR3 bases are TGTGCCAGCTCGCCGGACAGGGTAGTCTTGGGGTACGAGCAGTACTTC.

CDR3 residues: CASSDSLANYGYTF. CDR3 nucleotides: TGTGCCAGCAGTGATTCCTTAGCTAACTATGGCTACACCTTC. The chain employs TRBV6-1 and TRBJ1-2; D gene ambiguous. The CDR3 runs 14 residues. Trimming took off 3 bases at V and 0 bases at J, with 8 bases between the two ends. Germline V lookup: CDR1 MNHNS, CDR2 SASEGT.

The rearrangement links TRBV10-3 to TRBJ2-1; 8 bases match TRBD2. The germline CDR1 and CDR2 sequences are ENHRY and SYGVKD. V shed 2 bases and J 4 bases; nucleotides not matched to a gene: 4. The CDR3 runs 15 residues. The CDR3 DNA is TGTGCCATCAGTGAGGGACTAGCAGTGTACAATGAGCAGTTCTTC. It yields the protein CAISEGLAVYNEQFF.

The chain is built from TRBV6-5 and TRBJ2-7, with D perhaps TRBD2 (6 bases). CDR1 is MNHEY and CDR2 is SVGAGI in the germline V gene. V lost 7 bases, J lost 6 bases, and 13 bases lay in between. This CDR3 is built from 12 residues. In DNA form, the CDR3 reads TGTGCCAGCACCCCCGGGGGAGGCGAGCAGTACTTC. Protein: CASTPGGGEQYF.

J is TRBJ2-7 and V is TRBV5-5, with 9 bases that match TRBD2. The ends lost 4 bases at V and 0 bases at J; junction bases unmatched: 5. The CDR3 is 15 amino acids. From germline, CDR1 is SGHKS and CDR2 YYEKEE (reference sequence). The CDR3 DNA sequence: TGTGCCAGCAGCCTGACTAGCGGACCCTCCTACGAGCAGTACTTC. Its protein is CASSLTSGPSYEQYF.

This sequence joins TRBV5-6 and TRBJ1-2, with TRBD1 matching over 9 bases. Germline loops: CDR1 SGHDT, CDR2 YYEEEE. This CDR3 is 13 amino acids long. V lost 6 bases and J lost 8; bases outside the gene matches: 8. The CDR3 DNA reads TGTGCCAGCACCGTCGGGACAGGGCTCGGCTACACCTTC. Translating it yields CASTVGTGLGYTF.

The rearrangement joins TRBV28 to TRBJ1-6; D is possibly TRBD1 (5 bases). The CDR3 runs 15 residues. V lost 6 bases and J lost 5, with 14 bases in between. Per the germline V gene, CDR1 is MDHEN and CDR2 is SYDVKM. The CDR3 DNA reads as TGTGCCAGCAGCCCCAGGACACCTAATAATTCACCCCTCCACTTT. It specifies CASSPRTPNNSPLHF.

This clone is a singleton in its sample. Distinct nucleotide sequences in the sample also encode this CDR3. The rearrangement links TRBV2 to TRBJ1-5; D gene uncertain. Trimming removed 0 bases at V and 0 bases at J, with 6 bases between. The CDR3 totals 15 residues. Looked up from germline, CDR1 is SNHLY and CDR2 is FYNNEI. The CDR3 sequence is CASSEARVSNQPQHF. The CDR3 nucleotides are TGTGCCAGCAGTGAAGCGCGCGTTAGCAATCAGCCCCAGCATTTT.

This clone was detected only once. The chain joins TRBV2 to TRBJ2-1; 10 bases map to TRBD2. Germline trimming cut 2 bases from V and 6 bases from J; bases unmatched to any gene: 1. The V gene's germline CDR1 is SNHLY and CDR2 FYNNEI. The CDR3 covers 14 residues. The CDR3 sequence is CASSERTSGNEQFF. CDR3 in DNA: TGTGCCAGCAGTGAAAGGACTAGCGGCAATGAGCAGTTCTTC.

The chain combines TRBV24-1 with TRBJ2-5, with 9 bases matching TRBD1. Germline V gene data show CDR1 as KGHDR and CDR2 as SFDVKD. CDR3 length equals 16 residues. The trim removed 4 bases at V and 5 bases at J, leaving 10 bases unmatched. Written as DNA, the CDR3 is TGTGCCACCAGTGAGAACAGGGACAGGGCGGCGGAGACCCAGTACTTC. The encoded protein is CATSENRDRAAETQYF.

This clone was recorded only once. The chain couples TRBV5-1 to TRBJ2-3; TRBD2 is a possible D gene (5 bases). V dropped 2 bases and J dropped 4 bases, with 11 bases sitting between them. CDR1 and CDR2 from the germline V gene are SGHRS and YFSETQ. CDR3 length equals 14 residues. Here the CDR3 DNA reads TGCGCCAGCAGCTTTAGTAGGGAGCCAGATACGCAGTATTTT. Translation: CASSFSREPDTQYF.

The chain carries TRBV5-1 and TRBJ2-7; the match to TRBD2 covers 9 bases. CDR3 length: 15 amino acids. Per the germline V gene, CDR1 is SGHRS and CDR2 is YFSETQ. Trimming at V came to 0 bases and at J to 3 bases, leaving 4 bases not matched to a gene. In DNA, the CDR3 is TGCGCCAGCAGCTTGGTGCCTAGCGGGGTCTACGAGCAGTACTTC. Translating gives CASSLVPSGVYEQYF.

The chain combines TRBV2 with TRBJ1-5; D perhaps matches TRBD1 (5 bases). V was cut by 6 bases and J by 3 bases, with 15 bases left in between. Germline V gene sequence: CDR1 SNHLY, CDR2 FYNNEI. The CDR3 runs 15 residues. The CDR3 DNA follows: TGTGCCAGCAGACCGGGACTGAGTAACAATCAGCCCCAGCATTTT. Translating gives CASRPGLSNNQPQHF.

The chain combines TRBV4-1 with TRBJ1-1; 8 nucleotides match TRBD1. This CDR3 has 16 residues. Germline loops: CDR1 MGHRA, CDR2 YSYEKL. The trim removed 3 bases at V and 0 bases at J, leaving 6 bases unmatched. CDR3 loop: CASSHLGTGMNTEAFF. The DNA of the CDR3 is TGCGCCAGCAGCCACCTCGGGACAGGAATGAACACTGAAGCTTTCTTT.